One and the same sample provided the 11 T cell receptor beta chains below, sequenced in a study of blood T cell repertoires in COVID-19 (dated by TCRdb to the early 2020s). The protocol used for the library was the immunoSEQ multiplex PCR assay. Here the immuneACCESS table is served through TCRdb, limited to in-frame sequences with V and J called. Missing clones are a known gap in these copies; in checked studies unresolved V genes cover under half, and the rest lacks a known reason. In this sample the table shows 190,000 or so clones, roughly four fifths of which occur a single time. Approximately 12% of the sample goes to the ten largest clones. The sequencing sample was made of PBMCs or T cells enriched from blood (not recorded which). The receptors here all came from a middle-aged man who had recovered from COVID-19.

The gene calls are TRBV19 and TRBJ2-1; a weak D match, TRBD1 (6 bases). The CDR3 contains 16 residues. Germline values: CDR1 LNHDA, CDR2 SQIVND (reference sequence). Trimming pared 8 bases from V and 0 bases from J, leaving 17 bases between. Here the CDR3 reads CASVGATGTSYNEQFF. The CDR3 nucleotides are TGTGCCAGTGTAGGGGCCACAGGGACCTCCTACAATGAGCAGTTCTTC.

The chain is built from TRBV4-1 and TRBJ2-7; D gene ambiguous. The V end lost 3 bases, the J end lost 0 bases, and 12 bases lay between the germline ends. The germline CDR1 and CDR2 sequences are MGHRA and YSYEKL. The CDR3 extends over 15 amino acids. This CDR3 reads CASSHDDTGSYEQYF. The CDR3 nucleotides read TGCGCCAGCAGCCATGACGACACCGGCTCCTACGAGCAGTACTTC.

This sequence joins TRBV29-1 and TRBJ2-3; 8 nucleotides agree with TRBD2. The CDR3 is made up of 15 amino acids. Germline V gene lookup returns CDR1 SQVTM and CDR2 ANQGSEA. J lost 6 bases, V lost 0 bases, and 8 bases had no gene match. The CDR3 here is CSVEDRGSGMDTQYF. In DNA, the CDR3 is TGCAGCGTTGAAGATCGGGGTAGCGGGATGGATACGCAGTATTTT.

CDR3 coding DNA: TGTGCCAGCTCACCCATCCAAGAGACCCAGTACTTC. This encodes CASSPIQETQYF. The chain combines TRBV18 with TRBJ2-5; the D is unclear. The germline V gene has CDR1 KGHSH and CDR2 LQKENI. This CDR3 has 12 amino acids. Trimming stripped 3 bases from V and 1 base from J, with 3 bases between.

The chain joins TRBV27 to TRBJ2-1, with D uncertain. The CDR3 loop spans 15 amino acids. From germline, CDR1 is MNHEY and CDR2 SMNVEV (reference sequence). Trimming removed 2 bases at V and 2 bases at J, with 10 bases between. This CDR3 reads CASSLVPSTYNEQFF. Written as DNA, the CDR3 is TGTGCCAGCAGTTTAGTCCCTAGTACCTACAATGAGCAGTTCTTC.

The table lists this clone with a count of one. The chain couples TRBV7-2 to TRBJ2-1, with a tentative D call TRBD1 (6 bases). Per the germline V gene, CDR1 is SGHTA and CDR2 is FQGNSA. The CDR3 extends over 13 amino acids. V lost 2 bases, J lost 5 bases, and 7 bases lay in between. The CDR3 bases are TGTGCCAGCAGCTTAAGACAGGACAATGAGCAGTTCTTC. It translates to CASSLRQDNEQFF.

V usage is TRBV5-6 and J usage is TRBJ1-6; 9 bases map to TRBD1. The germline V gene encodes CDR1 SGHDT and CDR2 YYEEEE. Losses at the gene ends were 0 bases for V and 8 bases for J; bases not matched to a gene: 6. The CDR3 consists of 16 residues. CDR3 in amino acids: CASSLGFGQGYSPLHF. DNA of the CDR3: TGTGCCAGCAGCTTGGGCTTTGGACAGGGGTATTCACCCCTCCACTTT.

This clone has just a few counts. The chain couples TRBV5-4 to TRBJ2-7, with D perhaps matching TRBD1 (6 bases). V was shortened by 8 bases and J by 2 bases, with 14 bases between the two germline ends. Germline V CDR1 and CDR2: SGHNT, YYREEE (reference sequence). The CDR3 has 13 amino acids. The CDR3 bases are TGTGCCAGAAACAGGGAAATCCCCTACGAGCAGTACTTC. Translating it yields CARNREIPYEQYF.

Ten or more counts support this clone. This rearrangement joins TRBV6-6 to TRBJ2-1; TRBD2 matches 11 bases. V was pared by 5 bases and J by 7 bases, with 16 bases of the junction left unmatched. In germline, CDR1 is MNHNY, CDR2 SVGAGI (reference sequence). CDR3 length: 18 amino acids. CDR3 nucleotides: TGTGCCAGCAGTCTTCTAGCGGGAGGTGATCAGAGTTTAAATGAGCAGTTCTTC. This sequence encodes CASSLLAGGDQSLNEQFF.

This clone has at least ten counts. This chain joins TRBV27 and TRBJ1-6; 11 bases fit TRBD1. Germline V CDR1 and CDR2: MNHEY, SMNVEV (reference sequence). This CDR3 region has 18 residues. V lost 2 bases, J lost 6 bases, and 9 bases stayed unmatched. The CDR3 DNA sequence: TGTGCCAGCAGTTTACTTCCAGGGACAGGGGGGGTTAATTCACCCCTCCACTTT. This translates into CASSLLPGTGGVNSPLHF.

This clone was counted a single time. The J gene is TRBJ1-1, the V gene TRBV5-1, with 7 bases matching TRBD1. The CDR3 has 13 residues. Germline assignment: CDR1 SGHRS and CDR2 YFSETQ. J gave up 8 bases and V 4 bases, and 8 bases lay outside the gene matches. CDR3 sequence (DNA): TGCGCCAGCAGCCAACAGGGGCAAAGCGAAGCTTTCTTT. The encoded protein is CASSQQGQSEAFF.